What follows are 31 T cell receptor beta chains derived from one specimen sequenced in a study of T cell changes during pregnancy in multiple sclerosis. Measured with immunoSEQ multiplex PCR; TCRdb has only the in-frame clones, and not every one. Of under 50,000 clones in the sample, about 87% were seen once. Sequenced material: CD4+ T cells from peripheral blood mononuclear cells, taken before pregnancy. The source is a female donor with multiple sclerosis, enrolled in a pregnancy study.

The rearrangement links TRBV19 to TRBJ1-1; D is unclear. CDR3 length: 14 amino acids. Germline values: CDR1 LNHDA, CDR2 SQIVND (reference sequence). With 3 bases removed from V and 5 bases from J, the gap between germline ends came to 13 bases. The CDR3 coding sequence is TGTGCCAGTAGTATTCGCCCGGGTGGAACTGAAGCTTTCTTT. Its protein product is CASSIRPGGTEAFF.

The chain recombines TRBV21-1 with TRBJ2-1; the table's D call TRBD1 went unverified against the DNA. TRBV21-1 is a documented pseudogene. CDR3 size: 16 residues. The CDR3 nucleotides are TGTGCCAGCAGCACCCCGATCGGGACAGCCTACAATGAGCAGTTCTTC. Protein sequence: CASSTPIGTAYNEQFF.

The chain is built from TRBV6-6 and TRBJ2-7; perhaps TRBD2 as D (6 bases). The germline CDR1 and CDR2 sequences are MNHNY and SVGAGI (reference sequence). The CDR3 contains 13 residues. V gave up 5 bases and J gave up 5 bases, with 13 bases separating them. CDR3 loop: CASSLYTGDEQYF. CDR3 DNA sequence: TGTGCCAGCAGTCTCTATACGGGGGACGAGCAGTACTTC.

V and J are TRBV29-1 and TRBJ2-5, with 9 bases matching TRBD1. Germline CDR1 is SQVTM and CDR2 is ANQGSEA. Unmatched junction bases numbered 4, after V lost 2 bases and J lost 0 bases. This CDR3 has 15 residues. CDR3 in amino acids: CSVEWWDRDQETQYF. The DNA of the CDR3 is TGCAGCGTTGAATGGTGGGACAGGGACCAAGAGACCCAGTACTTC.

This chain links TRBV6-5 with TRBJ2-2, with 8 positions matching TRBD1. The CDR3 runs to 14 residues. In germline, CDR1 is MNHEY, CDR2 SVGAGI. V gave up 7 bases and J gave up 6 bases; unmatched junction bases: 7. In DNA form, the CDR3 reads TGTGCCAGCAACTCTTGGACAGGGTCCGGGGAGCTGTTTTTT. Its protein product is CASNSWTGSGELFF.

The V gene is TRBV7-2, the J gene TRBJ2-1, with D hard to call. V gave up 1 base and J gave up 4 bases, with 11 bases separating them. This CDR3 is built from 15 residues. From germline, CDR1 is SGHTA and CDR2 FQGNSA. The CDR3 loop is CASSLGAYVYNEQFF. DNA for the CDR3: TGTGCCAGCAGCTTAGGGGCCTACGTATACAATGAGCAGTTCTTC.

The rearrangement links TRBV5-6 to TRBJ1-3, with TRBD1 identical over 9 bases. CDR3 length: 16 residues. Germline V gene data show CDR1 as SGHDT and CDR2 as YYEEEE. V shed 3 bases, J shed 5 bases, and the junction held 9 bases outside the gene matches. The CDR3 is CASSSTAQGARNTIYF. The CDR3 DNA follows: TGTGCCAGCAGCTCAACCGCACAGGGGGCACGAAACACCATATATTTT.

On this clone: Distinct nucleotide sequences in the sample also encode this CDR3. The J gene is TRBJ1-2, the V gene TRBV6-1; no clear D gene. The CDR3 consists of 14 residues. The germline V gene encodes CDR1 MNHNS and CDR2 SASEGT. Trimming took off 3 bases at V and 5 bases at J, with 13 bases between the two ends. The CDR3 loop reads CASSEGGGIYGYTF. CDR3 sequence (DNA): TGTGCCAGCAGTGAGGGAGGAGGGATTTATGGCTACACCTTC.

A single count supports this clone. The chain employs TRBV12-5 and TRBJ1-1, with 7 nucleotides matching TRBD1. V trimming: 0 bases; J trimming: 1 base; junction bases outside the gene matches: 5. CDR3 length equals 16 residues. The V gene's germline CDR1 is LGHNT and CDR2 FRNRAP. The CDR3 DNA reads as TGTGCTAGTGGTTTGGTACGAGGGGACAGGAACACTGAAGCTTTCTTT. It codes for CASGLVRGDRNTEAFF.

The CDR3 sequence is CASTLAPGASNQPQHF. CDR3 bases: TGTGCCAGCACTCTGGCCCCAGGGGCTAGCAATCAGCCCCAGCATTTT. The V and J genes are TRBV2 and TRBJ1-5, with D possibly matching TRBD1 (6 bases). CDR3 length: 16 residues. Germline CDR1 is SNHLY and CDR2 is FYNNEI. The germline V and J ends were trimmed by 7 bases and 0 bases, with 16 bases remaining between them.

For the CDR3, the DNA is TGCGCCAGCAGTGGGCCCAACACCGGGGAGCTGTTTTTT. It yields the protein CASSGPNTGELFF. The gene calls are TRBV10-1 and TRBJ2-2, with unresolved D. The CDR3 extends over 13 amino acids. Germline CDR1 and CDR2: WNHNN and SYGVQD (reference sequence). Trimming shortened V by 4 bases and J by 2 bases, and 5 bases separated the two germline ends.

This chain uses TRBV7-9 with TRBJ2-7, with a tentative D call TRBD1 (6 bases). The ends were cut back, 3 bases at V and 0 bases at J, with 9 bases in the middle. The CDR3 length is 14 residues. CDR1 is SEHNR and CDR2 is FQNEAQ in the germline V gene (reference sequence). CDR3 sequence reads: CASSFDRFSYEQYF. The CDR3 DNA sequence: TGTGCCAGCAGCTTCGACAGGTTCTCCTACGAGCAGTACTTC.

This sequence joins TRBV5-1 and TRBJ2-5; 8 nucleotides match TRBD2. CDR1 and CDR2 from the germline V gene are SGHRS and YFSETQ. Trimming removed 0 bases from V and 4 bases from J; junction bases left unmatched: 8. This CDR3 has 16 amino acids. CDR3 in amino acids: CASSLAVGTRIETQYF. The CDR3 nucleotides are TGCGCCAGCAGCTTGGCCGTCGGGACTAGAATAGAGACCCAGTACTTC.

The chain couples TRBV10-2 to TRBJ1-5; D unresolved. Trimming stripped 0 bases from V and 7 bases from J, with 10 bases between. Germline lookup yields CDR1 WSHSY and CDR2 SAAADI. The CDR3 covers 14 residues. This CDR3 is CASSESTAGQPQHF. Here the CDR3 DNA reads TGCGCCAGCAGTGAGTCAACGGCGGGGCAGCCCCAGCATTTT.

The CDR3 loop reads CASMGGLIYGYTF. DNA for the CDR3: TGCGCCAGCATGGGGGGGCTGATCTATGGCTACACCTTC. The chain uses TRBV10-2 and TRBJ1-2; maybe TRBD1 (6 bases). The germline gives CDR1 WSHSY, CDR2 SAAADI. The CDR3 sequence is 13 residues long. V lost 7 bases to trimming and J lost 4 bases, with 13 bases between them.

The chain employs TRBV5-1 and TRBJ1-4, with D hard to call. CDR3 size: 14 residues. Germline-derived CDR1 and CDR2 are SGHRS and YFSETQ. V was shortened by 0 bases and J by 5 bases, with 8 bases between the two germline ends. The CDR3 sequence is CASSLAGWNEKLFF. The CDR3 DNA sequence: TGCGCCAGCAGCTTGGCAGGTTGGAATGAAAAACTGTTTTTT.

In DNA form, the CDR3 reads TGTGCCAGCAGCCCCCAGGGGGTAAACTACGAGCAGTACTTC. Its translation is CASSPQGVNYEQYF. The rearrangement joins TRBV11-2 to TRBJ2-7; 7 nucleotides agree with TRBD1. There are 14 residues in the CDR3. CDR1 is SGHAT and CDR2 is FQNNGV in the germline V gene. J was trimmed by 3 bases and V by 5 bases; bases with no gene match: 7. Supplemented by reference TRBV11-2 and TRBJ2-7, the full variable domain reads EAGVAQSPRYKIIEKRQSVAFWCNPISGHATLYWYQQILGQGPKLLIQFQNNGVVDDSQLPKDRFSAERLKGVDSTLKIQPAKLEDSAVYLCASSPQGVNYEQYFGPGTRLTVT.

The chain has TRBV4-1 and TRBJ1-5; no clear D. Germline V gene data show CDR1 as MGHRA and CDR2 as YSYEKL. The ends were cut back, 1 base at V and 1 base at J, with 26 bases in the middle. CDR3 length: 21 residues. CDR3 amino acids: CASSQVRLTGVIPRSNQPQHF. In nucleotides, the CDR3 is TGCGCCAGCAGCCAAGTGAGACTTACCGGGGTAATCCCGCGGAGCAATCAGCCCCAGCATTTT.

The genes are TRBV6-4 and TRBJ2-3, with 10 bases fitting TRBD2. The CDR3 runs to 15 residues. Looked up from germline, CDR1 is MRHNA and CDR2 is SNTAGT. V lost 5 bases and J lost 4; bases outside the gene matches: 6. CDR3 residues: CASSFLAGDPDTQYF. DNA of the CDR3: TGTGCCAGCAGTTTCCTAGCGGGGGACCCAGATACGCAGTATTTT.

By sample fraction, this clone is medium-sized (0.01 to 0.1%). The J gene is TRBJ2-1, the V gene TRBV7-9, with D maybe TRBD2 (6 bases). V lost 1 base to trimming and J lost 4 bases, with 14 bases between them. The CDR3 has 16 amino acids. CDR1 SEHNR and CDR2 FQNEAQ come from the germline V gene (reference sequence). CDR3 coding DNA: TGTGCCAGCAGCTTAGGTTCGCGGGGACCGTACAATGAGCAGTTCTTC. It encodes CASSLGSRGPYNEQFF. Complete variable domain (other parts from reference TRBV7-9 and TRBJ2-1): DTGVSQNPRHKITKRGQNVTFRCDPISEHNRLYWYRQTLGQGPEFLTYFQNEAQLEKSRLLSDRFSAERPKGSFSTLEIQRTEQGDSAMYLCASSLGSRGPYNEQFFGPGTRLTVL.

The CDR3 DNA follows: TGTGCCAGCAGCTCAGTGGGACGGACAGGGGGTTGGGGGGCGGCGATGTTTTTT. It translates to CASSSVGRTGGWGAAMFF. This rearrangement joins TRBV13 to TRBJ1-4; TRBD1 matches 10 bases. The CDR3 extends over 18 amino acids. V lost 4 bases and J lost 15; bases outside the gene matches: 23. Germline values: CDR1 PRHDT, CDR2 FYEKMQ (reference sequence).

This clone was observed a single time. The CDR3 protein is CASSRSGWGTDTQYF. In DNA form, the CDR3 reads TGTGCCAGCAGTCGGTCGGGGTGGGGCACAGATACGCAGTATTTT. The chain combines TRBV5-4 with TRBJ2-3, with D maybe TRBD2 (5 bases). This CDR3 region has 15 residues. Germline-derived CDR1 and CDR2 are SGHNT and YYREEE (reference sequence). V gave up 5 bases and J gave up 1 base, with 14 bases separating them.

The chain employs TRBV2 and TRBJ2-3, with D possibly being TRBD2 (5 bases). Between the trimmed V and J ends, which lost 1 base and 8 bases, there was a span of 13 bases. CDR1 is SNHLY and CDR2 is FYNNEI in the germline V gene. The CDR3 runs to 14 residues. CDR3 sequence: CASSEERSSFTQYF. Here the CDR3 DNA reads TGTGCCAGCAGTGAAGAGCGGTCCTCTTTTACGCAGTATTTT.

This chain uses TRBV30 with TRBJ2-3; D is unresolved. V was cut by 1 base and J by 2 bases, with 7 bases left in between. Germline V gene sequence: CDR1 GTSNPN, CDR2 SVGIG (reference sequence). The CDR3 loop spans 13 amino acids. CDR3 nucleotides: TGTGCCTGGAGTGCGGGTATCACAGATACGCAGTATTTT. Translating it yields CAWSAGITDTQYF.

The rearrangement joins TRBV19 to TRBJ1-1, with 11 bases aligning to TRBD1. The germline V gene has CDR1 LNHDA and CDR2 SQIVND (reference sequence). The trim removed 6 bases at V and 5 bases at J, leaving 8 bases unmatched. This CDR3 spans 15 amino acids. The CDR3 DNA follows: TGTGCCAGTAGGAAAACCGGGACAGGGGGTACTGAAGCTTTCTTT. This encodes CASRKTGTGGTEAFF.

The V call is TRBV15, the J call TRBJ2-4, with TRBD2 as a possible D gene (6 bases). This CDR3 contains 14 residues. Germline CDR1 and CDR2: LNHNV and YYDKDF (reference sequence). V shed 0 bases and J shed 7 bases, with 10 bases lying between them. The CDR3 loop is CATSREAGLNIQYF. The CDR3, as DNA: TGTGCCACCAGCAGAGAGGCGGGGCTTAACATTCAGTACTTC.

The rearrangement joins TRBV5-4 to TRBJ1-3, with D possibly matching TRBD1 (6 bases). Trimming removed 3 bases from V and 0 bases from J, with 13 bases in between. Germline CDR1 SGHNT, CDR2 YYREEE (reference sequence). This CDR3 is built from 16 residues. CDR3 bases: TGTGCCAGCAGCTCAGGACAGCCCTACTCTGGAAACACCATATATTTT. Encoded protein: CASSSGQPYSGNTIYF. Complete variable domain (other parts from reference TRBV5-4 and TRBJ1-3): ETGVTQSPTHLIKTRGQQVTLRCSSQSGHNTVSWYQQALGQGPQFIFQYYREEENGRGNFPPRFSGLQFPNYSSELNVNALELDDSALYLCASSSGQPYSGNTIYFGEGSWLTVV.

V gene TRBV7-9 combines with J gene TRBJ2-3; D ambiguous. Trimming pared 5 bases from V and 4 bases from J, leaving 10 bases between. This CDR3 comprises 13 residues. Per the germline V gene, CDR1 is SEHNR and CDR2 is FQNEAQ (reference sequence). This chain's CDR3 is CASSRVTADTQYF. The CDR3 DNA sequence: TGTGCCAGCAGCCGGGTCACTGCAGATACGCAGTATTTT.

The chain carries TRBV30 and TRBJ2-7; tentatively, D is TRBD1 (6 bases). The CDR3 sequence is 13 residues long. CDR1 is GTSNPN and CDR2 is SVGIG in the germline V gene (reference sequence). V was shortened by 5 bases and J by 2 bases, with 13 bases between the two germline ends. The CDR3 here is CAWGGPQAYEQYF. The CDR3 DNA reads as TGTGCCTGGGGGGGCCCACAGGCCTACGAGCAGTACTTC. The entire variable domain, with the rest obtained from reference TRBV30 and TRBJ2-7, is as follows: SQTIHQWPATLVQPVGSPLSLECTVEGTSNPNLYWYRQAAGRGLQLLFYSVGIGQISSEVPQNLSASRPQDRQFILSSKKLLLSDSGFYLCAWGGPQAYEQYFGPGTRLTVT.

The chain couples TRBV7-8 to TRBJ1-1; weak D call: TRBD1 (5 bases). The CDR3 contains 15 residues. Germline V gives CDR1 SGHVS, CDR2 FQNEAQ. Trimming shortened V by 5 bases and J by 1 base, and 14 bases separated the two germline ends. The CDR3 sequence is CASSLLLRANTEAFF. The CDR3, as DNA: TGTGCCAGCAGCCTTCTACTCAGGGCGAACACTGAAGCTTTCTTT.

The rearrangement uses TRBV28 and TRBJ1-2; TRBD1 aligns across 7 bases. Trimming at V came to 5 bases and at J to 1 base, leaving 7 bases not matched to a gene. CDR1 MDHEN and CDR2 SYDVKM come from the germline V gene. The CDR3 has 15 amino acids. CDR3 DNA: TGTGCCAGCAGTCCACCCGACAGGGATAACTATGGCTACACCTTC. This sequence encodes CASSPPDRDNYGYTF.